One and the same sample provided the 27 T cell receptor beta chains below, sequenced in a study of shared clonotypes between healthy human individuals (dated by TCRdb to 2018 to 2020). The library was generated by the immunoSEQ multiplex PCR assay. The immuneACCESS repertoire file appears here via TCRdb, limited to in-frame rearrangements. These files lack a portion of the clones; in checked studies, under half of the deficit traces to unresolved V genes, and the cause of the others is not known. The sample table holds about 2.4 million clones, of which under 95% were seen once. In total, the top ten clones hold about 0.38% of the sample. Sequenced material: naive CD4+ T cells from PBMCs. Interpreted using the paper, the cell subset or site label stands for: CD45RA+ positively selected. The source is a man between 18 and 35 years old in good health. Some clones in this sample may be carry-over from other donors' samples.

The J gene is TRBJ2-2, the V gene TRBV28; no firm D call. The ends were cut back, 6 bases at V and 0 bases at J, with 14 bases in the middle. Germline CDR1 reads MDHEN; CDR2 reads SYDVKM. The CDR3 length is 16 residues. Here the CDR3 reads CASSYSRIANTGELFF. For the CDR3, the DNA is TGTGCCAGCAGCTACTCCAGGATAGCGAACACCGGGGAGCTGTTTTTT.

CDR3 DNA: TGTGCCAGCAGCCCCAGGGACAGGCACATCTATGGCTACACCTTC. Protein: CASSPRDRHIYGYTF. The chain has TRBV28 and TRBJ1-2; the match to TRBD1 covers 8 bases. V dropped 6 bases and J dropped 4; count of bases not matched to a gene: 10. From germline, CDR1 is MDHEN and CDR2 SYDVKM. The CDR3 runs 15 residues.

A remark on this clone: At one boundary the junction diverges from the germline segment, which might be a read error. V and J are TRBV6-6 and TRBJ1-1; no reliable D call. Germline-derived CDR1 and CDR2 are MNHNY and SVGAGI (reference sequence). CDR3 length: 11 amino acids. As DNA, the CDR3 is TGTGCCAGCAGTTACTCGCCGGAGACTTCTTTT. This gives the protein CASSYSPETSF.

The chain links TRBV2 to TRBJ1-5; no firm D call. The CDR3 runs 14 residues. The V gene lost 6 bases and the J gene lost 1 base, with 10 bases spanning the gap. Germline CDR1 and CDR2: SNHLY and FYNNEI. This chain's CDR3 is CASSAEYSNQPQHF. CDR3 nucleotides: TGTGCCAGCAGCGCCGAGTACAGCAATCAGCCCCAGCATTTT.

This chain links TRBV28 with TRBJ1-4, with 8 bases aligning to TRBD1. The J segment lost 8 bases and the V segment lost 5 bases, leaving 4 bases of the junction unmatched. CDR1 and CDR2 (germline): MDHEN, SYDVKM. CDR3 size: 13 residues. CDR3 DNA sequence: TGTGCCAGCAGTCGAACAGGGGGAGAAAAACTGTTTTTT. As protein: CASSRTGGEKLFF.

In this sample, this clone turned up once. The V gene is TRBV5-1, the J gene TRBJ2-3; 11 nucleotides agree with TRBD2. The V gene's germline CDR1 is SGHRS and CDR2 YFSETQ. The CDR3 covers 16 residues. V gave up 5 bases and J gave up 4 bases; unmatched junction bases: 9. The CDR3 DNA reads TGCGCCAGCAGACAACTAGCGGGGGCGGGTGCAGATACGCAGTATTTT. Its translation: CASRQLAGAGADTQYF.

J is TRBJ2-3 and V is TRBV6-4; D tentatively fits TRBD1 or TRBD2 (5 bases each). The CDR3 totals 15 residues. Germline CDR1 MRHNA, CDR2 SNTAGT. Trimming took 4 bases from V and 2 from J, leaving 13 bases between them. The CDR3 here is CASSARGEATDTQYF. The CDR3, as DNA: TGTGCCAGCAGTGCGAGGGGAGAGGCCACAGATACGCAGTATTTT.

The chain joins TRBV28 to TRBJ1-4, with D possibly TRBD1 on 5 matching bases. V lost 6 bases, J lost 5 bases, and 19 bases lay in between. The CDR3 extends over 16 amino acids. Germline V gives CDR1 MDHEN, CDR2 SYDVKM. The CDR3 region is CASSLPPGLWNEKLFF. The CDR3 DNA follows: TGTGCCAGCAGCCTCCCCCCAGGGCTTTGGAATGAAAAACTGTTTTTT. The full variable domain, completed using reference TRBV28 and TRBJ1-4, is DVKVTQSSRYLVKRTGEKVFLECVQDMDHENMFWYRQDPGLGLRLIYFSYDVKMKEKGDIPEGYSVSREKKERFSLILESASTNQTSMYLCASSLPPGLWNEKLFFGSGTQLSVL.

The chain links TRBV28 to TRBJ1-1, with no clear D. The V end was cut by 7 bases, the J end by 1 base, with 16 bases between. CDR1 is MDHEN, CDR2 SYDVKM, per germline. The CDR3 consists of 15 residues. CDR3 in amino acids: CASTLVGWPNTEAFF. DNA of the CDR3: TGTGCCAGCACTCTGGTGGGTTGGCCGAACACTGAAGCTTTCTTT.

The CDR3 bases are TGTGCCAGCAGCACCCACTTGCCGGGACAGGGGCACGAGCAGTACTTC. Translated: CASSTHLPGQGHEQYF. This chain links TRBV21-1 with TRBJ2-7; TRBD1, the D gene given by the table, was not confirmed from the DNA. TRBV21-1 is a pseudogene locus. This CDR3 has 16 amino acids.

In the case of this clone: Other DNA variants within this sample encode the same CDR3. V is TRBV5-1 and J is TRBJ1-2; D possibly corresponds to TRBD1 (5 bases). Germline V lookup: CDR1 SGHRS, CDR2 YFSETQ. The length of the CDR3 is 14 residues. Trimming removed 0 bases from V and 4 bases from J, with 10 bases in between. CDR3 in amino acids: CASSLEGESYGYTF. DNA for the CDR3: TGCGCCAGCAGCTTGGAAGGGGAGTCCTATGGCTACACCTTC.

The rearrangement uses TRBV6-1 and TRBJ2-1; 10 bases agree with TRBD1. This CDR3 is built from 13 residues. Looked up from germline, CDR1 is MNHNS and CDR2 is SASEGT. V gave up 5 bases and J gave up 7 bases; unmatched junction bases: 2. The CDR3 nucleotides are TGTGCCAGCAGTCCGGGACAGGGGAATGAGCAGTTCTTC. It yields the protein CASSPGQGNEQFF.

The chain has TRBV19 and TRBJ2-7, with 11 positions matching TRBD2. Germline CDR1 LNHDA, CDR2 SQIVND (reference sequence). The V gene end was trimmed by 6 bases and the J gene end by 2 bases; junction bases not matched to a gene: 6. This CDR3 is built from 15 residues. In DNA form, the CDR3 reads TGTGCCAGTAGCCCGGGTAGCGGGAGGGCCTACGAGCAGTACTTC. Encoded protein: CASSPGSGRAYEQYF.

A single count supports this clone. The rearrangement links TRBV11-3 to TRBJ2-5, with TRBD2 as a possible D gene (5 bases). CDR3 length equals 16 residues. From germline, CDR1 is SGHNT and CDR2 YENEEA. The V gene lost 7 bases and the J gene lost 5 bases, with 23 bases spanning the gap. The CDR3 DNA follows: TGTGCCAGCACCCGTATGGCTCGGGGAGTTTATGAGACCCAGTACTTC. Its translation: CASTRMARGVYETQYF.

The rearrangement uses TRBV5-1 and TRBJ2-5, with 9 positions matching TRBD1. TRBJ2-7 explains the end of the DNA better; the J call may be wrong. From germline, CDR1 is SGHRS and CDR2 YFSETQ. The length of the CDR3 is 16 residues. CDR3 DNA: TGCGCCAGCAGCTCAGGGACAGGGACGACTTACTACGAGCAGTACTTC. Protein: CASSSGTGTTYYEQYF.

The chain carries TRBV27 and TRBJ2-5, with 7 bases aligning to TRBD2. J gave up 4 bases and V 5 bases, and 16 bases lay outside the gene matches. The CDR3 totals 17 residues. Germline V gene data show CDR1 as MNHEY and CDR2 as SMNVEV (reference sequence). The CDR3 region has the DNA TGTGCCAGCAGTCCCCGGGGAGGGACTCACGTAGTAGAGACCCAGTACTTC. This codes for CASSPRGGTHVVETQYF.

The chain has TRBV7-8 and TRBJ2-1; no firm D call. The CDR3 extends over 16 amino acids. Between the trimmed V and J ends, which lost 2 bases and 1 base, there was a span of 12 bases. Germline CDR1 is SGHVS and CDR2 is FQNEAQ. CDR3 residues: CASSLSFVRSYNEQFF. DNA of the CDR3: TGTGCCAGCAGCTTATCTTTTGTTAGGTCCTACAATGAGCAGTTCTTC.

This chain joins TRBV6-5 and TRBJ1-2; 7 bases align to TRBD1. The CDR3 covers 15 residues. CDR1 is MNHEY, CDR2 SVGAGI, per germline. V was clipped by 3 bases and J by 2 bases; unmatched bases: 6. The CDR3 is CASSYRGQMNYGYTF. CDR3 in DNA: TGTGCCAGCAGTTATCGGGGACAGATGAACTATGGCTACACCTTC.

This clone has more than one count but fewer than ten. The chain has TRBV18 and TRBJ1-1; the D gene is possibly TRBD1 (5 bases). CDR1 and CDR2 from the germline V gene are KGHSH and LQKENI. The CDR3 has 13 amino acids. Trimming cost V 4 bases and J 1 base, with 7 bases left between them. The CDR3 bases are TGTGCCAGCTCACAGGACACGAACACTGAAGCTTTCTTT. The encoded protein is CASSQDTNTEAFF.

This clone was counted once. The V gene is TRBV7-3, the J gene TRBJ2-2, with 8 bases aligning to TRBD1. Germline assignment: CDR1 SGHTA and CDR2 FQGTGA. The CDR3 length is 15 residues. Trimming took 4 bases from V and 4 from J; bases not matched to a gene: 5. The DNA for the CDR3 is TGTGCCAGCAGCTACCAGGGGGCGATCACCGGGGAGCTGTTTTTT. Its translation: CASSYQGAITGELFF.

Turning to this clone: The same CDR3 also results from other DNA sequences found in this sample. The rearrangement uses TRBV30 and TRBJ2-4; TRBD2 might be the D (6 bases). The CDR3 covers 12 residues. The V end was cut by 5 bases, the J end by 8 bases, with 13 bases between. Germline V CDR1 and CDR2: GTSNPN, SVGIG (reference sequence). The CDR3 reads CAWGDGGDIQYF. The DNA of the CDR3 is TGTGCCTGGGGTGACGGAGGGGACATTCAGTACTTC. Full variable domain (missing parts from reference TRBV30 and TRBJ2-4): SQTIHQWPATLVQPVGSPLSLECTVEGTSNPNLYWYRQAAGRGLQLLFYSVGIGQISSEVPQNLSASRPQDRQFILSSKKLLLSDSGFYLCAWGDGGDIQYFGAGTRLSVL.

A word on this clone: The same CDR3 is also encoded by other DNA sequences in this sample. This chain joins TRBV15 and TRBJ2-7; D is unresolved. This CDR3 has 14 residues. CDR1 LNHNV and CDR2 YYDKDF come from the germline V gene (reference sequence). Trimming cost V 1 base and J 0 bases, with 7 bases left between them. The CDR3 sequence is CATSRVGSSYEQYF. The CDR3, as DNA: TGTGCCACCAGCAGAGTAGGAAGCTCCTACGAGCAGTACTTC.

This CDR3 is CASSQKVNTGELFF. For the CDR3, the DNA is TGTGCCAGCAGCCAAAAAGTGAACACCGGGGAGCTGTTTTTT. The chain recombines TRBV9 with TRBJ2-2, with D unresolved. The CDR3 loop spans 14 amino acids. V gave up 4 bases and J gave up 1 base, with 8 bases separating them. CDR1 and CDR2 (germline): SGDLS, YYNGEE.

V is TRBV7-8 and J is TRBJ2-1; TRBD2 aligns across 12 bases. Germline trimming cut 5 bases from V and 5 bases from J; bases unmatched to any gene: 4. The CDR3 spans 15 residues. Germline V gives CDR1 SGHVS, CDR2 FQNEAQ. CDR3 in DNA: TGTGCCAGCAGCCGACTAGCGGGAGCCCACAATGAGCAGTTCTTC. This translates into CASSRLAGAHNEQFF.

Notes on this clone: A read error may account for a junction end that differs from germline. The chain joins TRBV28 to TRBJ1-4, with D possibly matching TRBD1 (5 bases). The V gene's germline CDR1 is MDHEN and CDR2 SYDVKM. CDR3 length: 13 amino acids. CDR3 region: CASSLRGSSPQLF. The CDR3 DNA reads as TGTGCCAGCAGTTTAAGGGGTTCGTCCCCGCAACTTTTT.

This chain uses TRBV6-5 with TRBJ2-7, with TRBD1 matching 9 bases. Germline V gene data show CDR1 as MNHEY and CDR2 as SVGAGI. This CDR3 region has 15 residues. CDR3 residues: CASGQGHPRIYEQYF. In DNA, the CDR3 is TGTGCTTCGGGACAGGGCCATCCGCGGATCTACGAGCAGTACTTC.

The chain combines TRBV5-4 with TRBJ2-3; unclear D gene. The V gene's germline CDR1 is SGHNT and CDR2 YYREEE (reference sequence). V was pared by 3 bases and J by 2 bases, with 22 bases between. This CDR3 comprises 18 residues. For the CDR3, the DNA is TGTGCCAGCAGCTACAGATTAGCCCGGGCCGATTACACAGATACGCAGTATTTT. It yields the protein CASSYRLARADYTDTQYF. The full variable domain, rest sourced from reference TRBV5-4 and TRBJ2-3, is ETGVTQSPTHLIKTRGQQVTLRCSSQSGHNTVSWYQQALGQGPQFIFQYYREEENGRGNFPPRFSGLQFPNYSSELNVNALELDDSALYLCASSYRLARADYTDTQYFGPGTRLTVL.